This T cell receptor (beta chain) was found in a study of shared clonotypes between healthy human individuals. With respect to this clone: Its antigen remains unidentified.

Study-level points and caveats: Generation of non-shared clonotypes was less probable than generation of clonotypes shared by all four donors. Despite large depth, sorted-subset datasets appeared incompletely sequenced. The genetic and exposure-history diversity represented was limited by few donors. Between a few donors, naive CD4 clonotypes were shared at a level of approximately 5%.

The assay was immunoSEQ multiplex PCR, and TCRdb's table has in-frame clones only and misses some. Here the sample spans 1.5 million to 2.5 million clones, around 96% being singletons. Positive CCR7 selection of CD45RO-negative cells yielded the naive CD8 cells, and terminally differentiated effector memory CD45RA+ cells were excluded. The sequencing input was naive CD8+ T cells sorted from blood. This receptor was identified in a man aged 18 to 30 in good health.

The CDR3 here is CASSESGGVYEQYF. The CDR3 DNA is TGTGCCAGCAGTGAATCAGGGGGCGTGTACGAGCAGTACTTC. V is TRBV6-1 and J is TRBJ2-7; TRBD1 matches at 8 bases. This CDR3 spans 14 amino acids. V trimming: 2 bases; J trimming: 4 bases; junction bases outside the gene matches: 4. Germline assignment: CDR1 MNHNS and CDR2 SASEGT.